This TCR beta chain was found in a study of T cells in Graves' hyperthyroidism and ophthalmopathy. Study information: Blood was drawn when the patient was first diagnosed and still untreated.

The V gene lost 2 bases and the J gene lost 5 bases, with 9 bases spanning the gap. CDR1 is MNHEY, CDR2 SVGAGI, per germline. The CDR3 length is 13 residues. TCR beta CDR3 regions were amplified from RNA transcripts. Researchers ran a first-round RT-PCR on the TCR CDR3 using the HTBI primer set. TCRdb re-analysed the multiplex PCR reads in MiXCR, keeping a single row per CDR3 protein. Of a few hundred thousand distinct CDR3 sequences listed, roughly 15% are singletons. Used for diagnoses were clinical symptoms, serum thyroxine and TRAb, thyroid ultrasound and orbital computed tomography. In its sample, this clonotype was seen many times.

The sequence derives from a woman in her forties with Graves' hyperthyroidism that later progressed to Graves' ophthalmopathy. V is TRBV6-5 and J is TRBJ1-1; D is uncertain. The sample was blood. CDR3 amino acids: CASSYDGETEAFF. Here the CDR3 DNA reads TGTGCCAGCAGTTACGACGGGGAGACTGAAGCTTTCTTT.